This T cell receptor (beta chain) was recovered during a study of blood T cells in healthy people across ages. Findings and caveats of the study: A roughly linear fall in TCR beta diversity per million T cells was seen with increasing age.

Note on this clonotype: Its cognate antigen is unknown.

It was with a sample-barcoded 5' primer and a J-beta primer mix that a second PCR of roughly 7 to 12 cycles was run. TCRdb reprocessed the 5' RACE reads via MiXCR and lists one record per CDR3 protein. The repertoire holds about 1.8 million distinct CDR3 sequences, with 40% to 55% as singletons. This receptor was taken from a middle-aged woman in good health. Sequenced material: blood.

The CDR3 region has the DNA TGTGCCAGCAGTCCCACCCAGACCGTGCCCTACAATGAGCAGTTCTTC. Residues: CASSPTQTVPYNEQFF. The rearrangement joins TRBV27 to TRBJ2-1; no firm D call. CDR3 length: 16 residues. Germline loops: CDR1 MNHEY, CDR2 SMNVEV (reference sequence). V was cut by 5 bases and J by 2 bases, with 16 bases left in between.